Below, one T cell receptor beta chain is given with its context. What it binds is not known. The sample belongs to a study of radiotherapy plus CTLA-4 blockade in lung cancer. Study summary: Under 20% of patients responded objectively, and about 32% achieved disease control. Study-level results: There was expansion of tumor-derived TCR clones in blood after radiotherapy plus ipilimumab. Early shifts in blood T cell clones, with interferon-beta, reportedly predicted response best.

Enrolled patients, whose metastatic non-small-cell lung cancer was chemo-refractory, received focal radiation plus CTLA-4 blockade with ipilimumab. J was trimmed by 4 bases and V by 0 bases; bases with no gene match: 0. There are 15 residues in the CDR3. CDR1 and CDR2 (germline): MNHNS, SASEGT. Repertoires were generated with immunoSEQ multiplex PCR, while TCRdb's copy carries only in-frame clones and drops some. The table lists about 48,000 clones, 82% of them singletons, with approximately 3.5% in the top ten. The sequences come from peripheral blood, collected from a patient treated with radiotherapy plus ipilimumab. The rearrangement joins TRBV6-1 to TRBJ2-2, with 9 bases identical to TRBD2. This TCR was recovered from a human donor with non-small cell lung cancer who had stable disease on radiotherapy plus ipilimumab. In nucleotides, the CDR3 is TGTGCCAGCAGTGAAGCTAGCGGGAGCACCGGGGAGCTGTTTTTT. Protein product: CASSEASGSTGELFF.